The subject of this entry is one T cell receptor (beta chain). This receptor's antigen is unknown. Per-nucleotide qualities are absent, and no much larger clonotype sits a single base away. Library creation used the immunoSEQ multiplex PCR assay. For TCR sequencing, RNA was extracted from every sample and reverse transcribed into cDNA to serve as template. SuperScript III was used for first-strand cDNA synthesis, primed with a 2:1 mix of oligo-dT and random hexamers. A synthetic immune receptor repertoire was used to measure amplification bias, and any remaining bias was corrected computationally. The original pipeline was this. Raw reads were preprocessed to remove errors, and CDR3 was defined according to IMGT conventions as the region from the conserved cysteine to phenylalanine. Clonality was calculated as 1 minus Shannon entropy normalized by log2 of the number of productive unique TCRs. Whether each scalp clone was CD4 or CD8 was inferred by checking scalp TCRbeta sequences against the CD4 and CD8 repertoires from sorted blood. TCRdb obtained this table from immuneACCESS and retained in-frame rearrangements with V and J assigned. These tables miss some clones; where compared with another copy, unresolved V genes account for less than half of the shortfall, and the remainder is unexplained. V, J and clone size reflect that table, while D and trimming were determined from the DNA. In all, the sample holds some 11,000 clones, and approximately 65% of those were seen once. Roughly 21% of the sample lies in the top ten.

The sample belongs to a study of CD8+ T cells in alopecia areata (dated by TCRdb to the late 2010s). Broadly, across the study: Treated patients were enrolled in an open-label pilot trial of oral tofacitinib, 5 to 10 mg twice daily, for moderate-to-severe alopecia areata. Tofacitinib was administered for 6 to 18 months, and 6 months of follow-up off drug were then conducted to assess delayed response and recurrence. High-throughput TCRbeta sequencing was used to examine T cell clonal expansion in alopecia areata in both the C3H/HeJ mouse model and human patients. Human TCRbeta sequencing covered scalp tissue and sorted CD4+ and CD8+ peripheral blood T cells from patchy and totalis/universalis alopecia areata patients and healthy controls. Patients on tofacitinib were biopsied at baseline and after 4 and 24 weeks of treatment, and several of the patients also had a later scalp biopsy. Scalp clonality was compared across normal scalp (n=4), patchy alopecia areata scalp (n=8), and alopecia totalis/universalis scalp (n=8). RNA was obtained with the PAXgene miRNA kit for fixed scalp, the miRNeasy kit for PBMCs, and the RNeasy kit for mouse skin. Amplification of TCRbeta CDR3 regions was done by immunoSEQ multiplex PCR using 35 Vbeta forward primers and 13 Jbeta reverse primers. Beyond this particular receptor, the publication reports: Shared TCR sequences between patients were less evident than in mice, which may be partly attributable to HLA diversity in the patient population. Lesional scalp, especially in alopecia totalis/universalis, showed higher clonality and more expanded CD8+ clones than normal scalp, suggesting antigenic drive. Resident alphabeta T cells in normal human skin are also sequenced, complicating scalp TCR repertoire analysis, unlike mouse skin dominated by gammadelta T cells.

A distance of 4 bases separates the germline ends of V and J, which lose 7 bases and 0 bases respectively. CDR1 and CDR2, per the germline V gene, are SQVTM and ANQGSEA. Counted from cysteine to phenylalanine, this CDR3 has 12 amino acids. Only the CDR3 region is kept as DNA, spanning 36 bases read in frame from base 1. From alopecia areata patients, peripheral blood was collected along with lesional scalp punch biopsies. Human scalp biopsies were fixed immediately in PAXgene tissue containers. Source material: skin. The chain is assembled from TRBV29-1 and TRBJ2-6; no D gene is confidently identified. The source is a human donor with alopecia areata. Here is the DNA: TGCAGCGGCGGCTCTGGGGCCAACGTCCTGACTTTC. This translates into CSGGSGANVLTF.